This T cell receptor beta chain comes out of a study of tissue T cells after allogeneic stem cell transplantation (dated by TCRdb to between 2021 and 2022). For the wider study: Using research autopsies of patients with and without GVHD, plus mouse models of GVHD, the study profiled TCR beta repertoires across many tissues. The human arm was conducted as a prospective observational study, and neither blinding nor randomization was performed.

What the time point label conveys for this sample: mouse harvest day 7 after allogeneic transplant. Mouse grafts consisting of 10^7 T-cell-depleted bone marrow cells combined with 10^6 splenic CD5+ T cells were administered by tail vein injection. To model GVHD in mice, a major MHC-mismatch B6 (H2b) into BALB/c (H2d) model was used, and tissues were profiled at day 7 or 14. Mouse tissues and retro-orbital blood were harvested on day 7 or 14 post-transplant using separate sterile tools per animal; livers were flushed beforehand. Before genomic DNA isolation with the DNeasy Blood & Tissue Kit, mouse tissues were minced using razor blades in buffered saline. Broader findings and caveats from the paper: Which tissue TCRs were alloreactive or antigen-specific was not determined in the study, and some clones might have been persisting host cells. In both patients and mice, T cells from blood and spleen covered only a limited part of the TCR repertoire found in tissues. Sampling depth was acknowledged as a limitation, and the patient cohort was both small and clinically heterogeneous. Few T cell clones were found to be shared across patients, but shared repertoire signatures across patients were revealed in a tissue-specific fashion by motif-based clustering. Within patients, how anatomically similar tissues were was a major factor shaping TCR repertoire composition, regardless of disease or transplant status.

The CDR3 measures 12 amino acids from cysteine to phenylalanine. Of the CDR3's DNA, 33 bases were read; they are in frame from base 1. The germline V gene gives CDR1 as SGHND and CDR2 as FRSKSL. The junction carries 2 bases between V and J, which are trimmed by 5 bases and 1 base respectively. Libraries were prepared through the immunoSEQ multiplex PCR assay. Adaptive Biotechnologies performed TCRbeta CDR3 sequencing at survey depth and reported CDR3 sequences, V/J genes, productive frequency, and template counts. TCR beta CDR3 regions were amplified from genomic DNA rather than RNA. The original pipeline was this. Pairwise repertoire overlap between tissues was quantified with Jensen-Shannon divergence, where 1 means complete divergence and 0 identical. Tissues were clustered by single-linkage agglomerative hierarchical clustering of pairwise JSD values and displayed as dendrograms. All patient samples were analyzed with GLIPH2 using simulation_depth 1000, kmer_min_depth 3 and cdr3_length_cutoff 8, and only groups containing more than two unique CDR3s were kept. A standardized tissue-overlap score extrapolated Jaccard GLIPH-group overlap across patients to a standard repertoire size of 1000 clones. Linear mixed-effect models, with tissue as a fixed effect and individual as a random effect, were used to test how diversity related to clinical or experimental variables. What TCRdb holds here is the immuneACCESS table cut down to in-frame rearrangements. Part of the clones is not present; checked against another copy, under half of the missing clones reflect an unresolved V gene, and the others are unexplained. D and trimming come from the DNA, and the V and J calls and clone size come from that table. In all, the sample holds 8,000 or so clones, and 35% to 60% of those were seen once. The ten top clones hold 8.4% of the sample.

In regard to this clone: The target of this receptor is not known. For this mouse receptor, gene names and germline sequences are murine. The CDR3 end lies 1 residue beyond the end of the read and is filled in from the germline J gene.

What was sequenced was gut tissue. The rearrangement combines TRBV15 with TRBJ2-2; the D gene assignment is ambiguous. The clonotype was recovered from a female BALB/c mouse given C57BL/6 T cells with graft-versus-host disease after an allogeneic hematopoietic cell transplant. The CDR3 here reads CASSQNTGQLYF. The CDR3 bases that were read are TGTGCCAGCAGTCAAAACACCGGGCAGCTCTAC.